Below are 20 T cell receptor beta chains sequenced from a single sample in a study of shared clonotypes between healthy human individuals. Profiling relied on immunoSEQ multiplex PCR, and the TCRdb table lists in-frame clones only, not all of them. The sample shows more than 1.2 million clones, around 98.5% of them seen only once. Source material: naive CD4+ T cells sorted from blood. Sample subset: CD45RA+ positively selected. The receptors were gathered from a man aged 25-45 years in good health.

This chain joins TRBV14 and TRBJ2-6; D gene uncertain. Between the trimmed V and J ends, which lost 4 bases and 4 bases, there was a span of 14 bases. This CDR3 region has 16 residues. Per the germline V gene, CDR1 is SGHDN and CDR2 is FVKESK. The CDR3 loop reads CASSPFRSSGANVLTF. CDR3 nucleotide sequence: TGTGCCAGCAGCCCCTTCAGGAGTTCCGGGGCCAACGTCCTGACTTTC.

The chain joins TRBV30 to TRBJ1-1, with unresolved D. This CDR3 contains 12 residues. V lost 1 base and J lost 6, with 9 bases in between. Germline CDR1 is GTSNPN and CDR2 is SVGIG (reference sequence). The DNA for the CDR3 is TGTGCCTGGAGTGGGCAGTATGCTGAAGCTTTCTTT. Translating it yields CAWSGQYAEAFF. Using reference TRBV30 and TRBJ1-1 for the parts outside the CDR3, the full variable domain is SQTIHQWPATLVQPVGSPLSLECTVEGTSNPNLYWYRQAAGRGLQLLFYSVGIGQISSEVPQNLSASRPQDRQFILSSKKLLLSDSGFYLCAWSGQYAEAFFGQGTRLTVV.

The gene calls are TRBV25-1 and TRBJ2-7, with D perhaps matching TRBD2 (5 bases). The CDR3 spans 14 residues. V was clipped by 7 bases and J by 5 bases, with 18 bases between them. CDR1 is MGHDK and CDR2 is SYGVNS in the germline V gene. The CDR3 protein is CASNRAGARHEQYF. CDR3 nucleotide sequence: TGTGCCAGCAACCGGGCGGGTGCTCGCCACGAGCAGTACTTC.

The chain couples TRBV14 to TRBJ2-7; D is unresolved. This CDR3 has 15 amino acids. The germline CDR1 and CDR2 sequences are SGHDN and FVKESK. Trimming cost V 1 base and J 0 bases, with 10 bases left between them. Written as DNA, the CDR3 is TGTGCCAGCAGCCAAGGTCTAGGCGTCTCCTACGAGCAGTACTTC. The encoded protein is CASSQGLGVSYEQYF.

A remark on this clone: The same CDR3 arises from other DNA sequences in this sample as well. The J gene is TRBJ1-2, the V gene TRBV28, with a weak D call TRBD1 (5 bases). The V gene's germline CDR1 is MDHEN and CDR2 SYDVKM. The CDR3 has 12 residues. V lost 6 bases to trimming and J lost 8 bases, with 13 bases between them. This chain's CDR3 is CASSDSYYGYTF. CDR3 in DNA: TGTGCCAGCAGCGACAGCTATTACGGCTACACCTTC.

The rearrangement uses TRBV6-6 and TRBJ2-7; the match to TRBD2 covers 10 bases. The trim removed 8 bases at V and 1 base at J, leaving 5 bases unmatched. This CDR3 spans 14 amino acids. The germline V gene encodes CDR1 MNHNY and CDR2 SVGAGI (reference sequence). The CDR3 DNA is TGTGCCAGCGCCCAACTAGCGGGATCCTACGAGCAGTACTTC. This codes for CASAQLAGSYEQYF.

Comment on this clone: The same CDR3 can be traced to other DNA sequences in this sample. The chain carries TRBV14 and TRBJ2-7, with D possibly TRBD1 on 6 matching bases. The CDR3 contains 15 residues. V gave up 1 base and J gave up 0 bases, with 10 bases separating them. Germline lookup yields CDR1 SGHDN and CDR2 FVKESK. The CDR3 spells CASSQGQGSSYEQYF. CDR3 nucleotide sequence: TGTGCCAGCAGCCAAGGGCAGGGGAGCTCCTACGAGCAGTACTTC.

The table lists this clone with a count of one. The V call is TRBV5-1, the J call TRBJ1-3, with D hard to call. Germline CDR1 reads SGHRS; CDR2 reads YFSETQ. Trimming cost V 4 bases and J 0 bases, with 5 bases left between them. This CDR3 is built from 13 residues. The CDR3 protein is CASSLFSGNTIYF. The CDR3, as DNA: TGCGCCAGCAGCCTCTTCTCTGGAAACACCATATATTTT.

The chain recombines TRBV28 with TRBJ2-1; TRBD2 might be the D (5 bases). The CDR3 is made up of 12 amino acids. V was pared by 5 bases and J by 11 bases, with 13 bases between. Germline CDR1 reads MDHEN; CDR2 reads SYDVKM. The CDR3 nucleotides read TGTGCCAGCAGTGAGGGTCTGAGTAAGCAGTTCTTC. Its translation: CASSEGLSKQFF.

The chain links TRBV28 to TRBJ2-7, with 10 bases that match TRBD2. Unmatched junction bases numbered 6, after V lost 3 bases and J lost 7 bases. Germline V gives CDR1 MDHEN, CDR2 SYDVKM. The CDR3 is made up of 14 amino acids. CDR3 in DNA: TGTGCCAGCAGTTTGGTAGCGGGAGGACGAGAGCAGTACTTC. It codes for CASSLVAGGREQYF. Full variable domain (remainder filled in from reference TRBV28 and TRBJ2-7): DVKVTQSSRYLVKRTGEKVFLECVQDMDHENMFWYRQDPGLGLRLIYFSYDVKMKEKGDIPEGYSVSREKKERFSLILESASTNQTSMYLCASSLVAGGREQYFGPGTRLTVT.

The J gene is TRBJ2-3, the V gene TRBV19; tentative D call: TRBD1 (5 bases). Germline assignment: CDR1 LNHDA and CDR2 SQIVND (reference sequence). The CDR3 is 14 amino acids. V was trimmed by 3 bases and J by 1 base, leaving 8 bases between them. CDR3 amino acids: CASSIEGGTDTQYF. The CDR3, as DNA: TGTGCCAGTAGTATCGAAGGGGGCACAGATACGCAGTATTTT.

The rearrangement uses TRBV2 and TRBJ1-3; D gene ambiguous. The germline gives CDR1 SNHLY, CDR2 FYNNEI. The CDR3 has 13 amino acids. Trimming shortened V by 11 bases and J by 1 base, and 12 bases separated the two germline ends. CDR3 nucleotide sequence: TGTGCCCCCGGTGGAGATTCTGGAAACACCATATATTTT. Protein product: CAPGGDSGNTIYF.

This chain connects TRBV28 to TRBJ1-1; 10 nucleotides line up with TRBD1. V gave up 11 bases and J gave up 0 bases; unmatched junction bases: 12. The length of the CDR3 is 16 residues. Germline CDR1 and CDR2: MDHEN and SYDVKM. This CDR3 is CAAPGQGSTMNTEAFF. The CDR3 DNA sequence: TGTGCCGCTCCGGGACAGGGGTCCACAATGAACACTGAAGCTTTCTTT.

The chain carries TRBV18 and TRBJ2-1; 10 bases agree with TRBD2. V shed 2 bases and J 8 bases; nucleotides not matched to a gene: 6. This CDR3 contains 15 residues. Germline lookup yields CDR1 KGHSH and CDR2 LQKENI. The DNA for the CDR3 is TGTGCCAGCTCACCAAGGGCTAGCGGGAGTGATGAGCAGTTCTTC. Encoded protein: CASSPRASGSDEQFF.

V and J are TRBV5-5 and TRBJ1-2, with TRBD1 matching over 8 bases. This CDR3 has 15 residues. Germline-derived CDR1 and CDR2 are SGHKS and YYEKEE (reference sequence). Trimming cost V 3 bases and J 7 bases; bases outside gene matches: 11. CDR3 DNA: TGTGCCAGCAGCTACGCTGTGACAGGGGCGGGTGGCTACACCTTC. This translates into CASSYAVTGAGGYTF.

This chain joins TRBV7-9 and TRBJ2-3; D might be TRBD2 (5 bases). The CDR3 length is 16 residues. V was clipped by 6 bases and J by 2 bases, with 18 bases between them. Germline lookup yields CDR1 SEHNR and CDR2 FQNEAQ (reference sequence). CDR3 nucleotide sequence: TGTGCCAGCAGACCGTCCGGTCGAGGGTTCACAGATACGCAGTATTTT. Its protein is CASRPSGRGFTDTQYF.

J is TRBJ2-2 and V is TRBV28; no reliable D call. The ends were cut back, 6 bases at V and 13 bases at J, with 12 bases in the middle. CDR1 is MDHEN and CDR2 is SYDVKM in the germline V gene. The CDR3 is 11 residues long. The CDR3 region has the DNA TGTGCCAGCAGCCCCAAAGAAAGGCTGTTTTTT. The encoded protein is CASSPKERLFF.

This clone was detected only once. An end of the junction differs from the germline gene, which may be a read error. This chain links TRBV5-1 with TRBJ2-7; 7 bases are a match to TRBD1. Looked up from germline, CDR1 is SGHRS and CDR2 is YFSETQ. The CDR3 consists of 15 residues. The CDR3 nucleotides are TGCGCCAGCAGTTTGGGGACAGCCGAAAACTACGAGCAGTACTTC. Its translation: CASSLGTAENYEQYF.

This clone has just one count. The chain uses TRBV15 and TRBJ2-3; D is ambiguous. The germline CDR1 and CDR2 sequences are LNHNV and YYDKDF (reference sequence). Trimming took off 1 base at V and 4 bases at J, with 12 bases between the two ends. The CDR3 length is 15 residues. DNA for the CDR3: TGTGCCACCAGCAGAGGTACTACATTGGCAGATACGCAGTATTTT. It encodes CATSRGTTLADTQYF.

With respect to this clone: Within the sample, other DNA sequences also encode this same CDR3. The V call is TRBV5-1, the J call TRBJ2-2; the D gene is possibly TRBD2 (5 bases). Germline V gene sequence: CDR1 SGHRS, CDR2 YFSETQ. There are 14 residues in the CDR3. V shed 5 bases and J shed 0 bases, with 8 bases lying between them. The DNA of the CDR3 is TGCGCCAGCAGGACGGACTCGAACACCGGGGAGCTGTTTTTT. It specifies CASRTDSNTGELFF.